The clone carrying this T cell receptor (beta chain) showed up many times. As yet, its antigen is unknown. Per the germline V gene, CDR1 is MNHNS and CDR2 is SASEGT. Trimming cost V 3 bases and J 8 bases; bases outside gene matches: 8. The CDR3 loop spans 15 amino acids. The data were taken from a study of T-cell memory formation after mild COVID-19. General study results and limits: Contracting clones, day 15 to 85, had balanced CD4/CD8, and later expanders favored CD4+. CD8+ contracting clones occupied EMRA, while CD4+ ones occupied mainly CM and EM. Second-wave clones that peaked on day 37 lacked confirmed SARS-CoV-2 specificity.

Libraries for TCRalpha and TCRbeta carried sample barcodes and unique molecular identifiers via 5'RACE. TCRdb passed the 5' RACE reads through MiXCR, listing each CDR3 protein once. The data show a few hundred thousand distinct CDR3 sequences, around a sixth seen once. The receptor was isolated from a man aged 18 to 29 who had mild COVID-19 (a few samples of this study predate the infection). Cell type and time point are not known. The chain carries TRBV6-1 and TRBJ2-1; 9 bases align to TRBD2. Sequenced material: PBMCs or a T cell subset sorted from them (not recorded which). The CDR3 bases are TGTGCCAGCAGTGAGAGTAGCGGGGGTCCGGATGAGCAGTTCTTC. Its protein product is CASSESSGGPDEQFF.